This T cell receptor (beta chain) emerged from a study of CD8+ T cells in alopecia areata. Overall study context: Treated individuals took tofacitinib by mouth, 5 to 10 mg twice daily.

Indicated treatment: oral pan-JAK inhibitor, 5-10 mg twice daily. Points from the study as a whole: The study found higher clonality in lesional than normal scalp, especially in alopecia totalis/universalis.

CDR3 length: 11 amino acids. Germline V gives CDR1 DFQATT, CDR2 SNEGSKA (reference sequence). Trimming pared 2 bases from V and 5 bases from J, leaving 6 bases between. Concerning this clone itself: As yet, its antigen is unknown.

In each case, RNA was isolated and then reverse transcribed into cDNA as the sequencing template. Clones were read by immunoSEQ multiplex PCR, and TCRdb kept only the in-frame ones, dropping some. The sample carries about 280,000 clones, roughly 64% recorded once. This chain joins TRBV20-1 and TRBJ1-1, with unresolved D. The sample consisted of CD4+ T cells sorted from blood, taken at week 24, from a patient treated with tofacitinib. The clonotype comes from a human donor with alopecia areata. The chain's CDR3 is CSARWRTEAFF. CDR3 sequence (DNA): TGCAGTGCTAGATGGAGGACTGAAGCTTTCTTT.